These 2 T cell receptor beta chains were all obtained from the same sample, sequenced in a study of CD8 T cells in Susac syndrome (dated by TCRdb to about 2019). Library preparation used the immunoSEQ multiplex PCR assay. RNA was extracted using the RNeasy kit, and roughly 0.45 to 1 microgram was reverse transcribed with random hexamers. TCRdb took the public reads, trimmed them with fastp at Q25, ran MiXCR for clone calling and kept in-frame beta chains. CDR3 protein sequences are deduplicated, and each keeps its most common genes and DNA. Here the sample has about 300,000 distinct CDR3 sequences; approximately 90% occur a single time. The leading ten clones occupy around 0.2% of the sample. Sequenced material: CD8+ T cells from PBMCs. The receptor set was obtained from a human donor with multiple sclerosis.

CDR3 bases: TGCGCCAGCAGCCAAACGGATGCGGGGACCTACGAGCAGTACTTC. The encoded protein is CASSQTDAGTYEQYF. The chain combines TRBV4-1 with TRBJ2-7; D may be TRBD2 (6 bases). Germline V gene data show CDR1 as MGHRA and CDR2 as YSYEKL. This CDR3 is built from 15 residues. The germline V and J ends were trimmed by 2 bases and 2 bases, with 13 bases remaining between them.

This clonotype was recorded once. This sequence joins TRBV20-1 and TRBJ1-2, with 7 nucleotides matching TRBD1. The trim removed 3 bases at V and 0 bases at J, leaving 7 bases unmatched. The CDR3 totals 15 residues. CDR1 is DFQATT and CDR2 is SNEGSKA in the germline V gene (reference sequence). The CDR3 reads CSASEDREANYGYTF. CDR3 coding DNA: TGCAGTGCTAGCGAAGACAGGGAGGCTAACTATGGCTACACCTTC.